The rows below give T cell receptor beta chains drawn from one sample of a study of T cell changes during pregnancy in multiple sclerosis. Clones were read by immunoSEQ multiplex PCR, and TCRdb kept only the in-frame ones, dropping some. The sample shows about 85,000 clones, 91% of them seen only once. The sample consisted of peripheral blood, taken in the first trimester of pregnancy. Receptor source: a female donor with multiple sclerosis, enrolled in a pregnancy study. The conserved cysteine and the conserved F or W are not part of the CDR3 here. Expanded clones are given a class, and other clones once, few, many or no size at all.

TRBJ1-5	TRBV15	.	ATSRDKGQGGQPQH
TRBJ1-2	TRBV10-3	.	AISEDSFNYGYT
TRBJ1-3	TRBV28	few	ASSFRGNTIY
TRBJ1-1	TRBV9	.	ASSVGGVDRAF
TRBJ1-1	TRBV9	.	ASSVVGAGDTEAF
TRBJ1-1	TRBV6-1	.	ASSPGILEAF
TRBJ2-5	TRBV5-4	.	ASSLVQRGKETQY
TRBJ2-7	TRBV9	.	ASSLFGETYEQY
TRBJ1-4	TRBV4-3	.	ASSQDGQTNEKLF
TRBJ2-3	TRBV5-4	.	ASSPPTSGSPDTQY
TRBJ1-2	TRBV10-3	.	AISRTGGDYGYT